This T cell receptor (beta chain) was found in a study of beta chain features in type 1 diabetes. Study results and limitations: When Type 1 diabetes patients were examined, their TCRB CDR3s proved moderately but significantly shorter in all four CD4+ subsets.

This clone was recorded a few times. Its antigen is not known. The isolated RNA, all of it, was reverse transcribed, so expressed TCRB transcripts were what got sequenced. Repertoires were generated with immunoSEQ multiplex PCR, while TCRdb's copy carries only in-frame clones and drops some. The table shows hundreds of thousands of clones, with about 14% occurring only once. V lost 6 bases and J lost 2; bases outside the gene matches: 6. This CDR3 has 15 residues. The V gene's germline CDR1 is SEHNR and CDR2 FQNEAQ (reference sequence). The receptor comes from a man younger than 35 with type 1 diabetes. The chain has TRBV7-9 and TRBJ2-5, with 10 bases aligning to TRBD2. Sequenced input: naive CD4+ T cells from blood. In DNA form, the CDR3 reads TGTGCCAGCAGGCACCCTAGCGGGAGACAAGAGACCCAGTACTTC. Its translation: CASRHPSGRQETQYF.